Listed below are T cell receptor beta chains from one sample, sequenced in a study of early T cells in non-severe SARS-CoV-2 infection. TCRdb itself ran the 5' RACE reads through MiXCR, one entry per CDR3 protein. The sample gives around 63,000 distinct CDR3 sequences, more than 8.5% of which show up once; about 14% is in the top ten. The specimen comprised whole blood, sampled at baseline. These receptor sequences come from an adult who was a healthcare worker with PCR-confirmed SARS-CoV-2 infection or an uninfected control (not recorded which). The CDR3 runs from the conserved cysteine through the conserved F or W. A D gene is named only where the DNA matches it firmly. Size values are once, few and many counts, or a class for expanded clones, and some rows have none.

d_call	v_call	clone_size	j_call	cdr3_aa	cdr3_nt
-	TRBV27	many	TRBJ1-2	CASSVREAGAGYTF	TGTGCCAGCAGTGTCCGGGAGGCAGGGGCTGGCTACACCTTC
-	TRBV2	few	TRBJ1-2	CASSDTQNYGYTF	TGTGCCAGCAGTGACACGCAAAACTATGGCTACACCTTC
TRBD1	TRBV27	many	TRBJ1-2	CASSLGTGGYGYTF	TGTGCCAGCAGCCTCGGGACAGGGGGCTATGGCTACACCTTC
TRBD2	TRBV5-1	few	TRBJ2-1	CASSSPESGSSYNEQFF	TGCGCCAGCAGCTCCCCCGAAAGCGGGAGCTCCTACAATGAGCAGTTCTTC
-	TRBV24-1	many	TRBJ2-2	CATSDQGSGELFF	TGTGCCACCAGTGACCAGGGTTCCGGGGAGCTGTTTTTT
-	TRBV14	many	TRBJ2-7	CASSQGHYEQYF	TGTGCCAGCAGCCAGGGGCACTACGAGCAGTACTTC
TRBD2	TRBV20-1	once	TRBJ2-7	CSAVGLADPYEKYF	TGCAGTGCGGTGGGACTAGCGGACCCCTACGAGAAGTACTTC
TRBD2	TRBV7-3	-	TRBJ2-3	CASSHGLAGVWADTQYF	TGTGCCAGCAGCCATGGACTAGCGGGAGTCTGGGCAGATACGCAGTATTTT
-	TRBV7-3	many	TRBJ2-3	CASSSGLSTDTQYF	TGTGCCAGCAGCTCGGGACTCAGCACAGATACGCAGTATTTT
-	TRBV7-6	many	TRBJ2-7	CASSSSAEQYF	TGTGCCAGCAGCTCCTCCGCCGAGCAGTACTTC
-	TRBV20-1	few	TRBJ2-5	CSAARGETQYF	TGCAGTGCCGCTAGAGGGGAGACCCAGTACTTC
TRBD1	TRBV11-2	many	TRBJ1-1	CASSSHATGTTNTEAFF	TGTGCCAGCAGCTCCCACGCGACAGGGACAACGAACACTGAAGCTTTCTTT
-	TRBV12-3/TRBV12-4	many	TRBJ1-1	CASSPRQNTEAFF	TGTGCCAGCAGCCCGCGACAGAACACTGAAGCTTTCTTT
TRBD1	TRBV18	many	TRBJ1-2	CASSPSQGANGYTF	TGTGCCAGCTCACCCTCACAGGGGGCGAACGGCTACACCTTC
-	TRBV6-6	-	TRBJ2-3	CASRTDRFFTDTQYF	TGTGCCAGCAGAACCGACAGGTTCTTCACAGATACGCAGTATTTT
-	TRBV11-2	many	TRBJ1-3	CASSLAGPMSSGNTIYF	TGTGCCAGCAGCTTAGCGGGACCGATGAGCTCTGGAAACACCATATATTTT
-	TRBV6-5	many	TRBJ1-5	CASSYRFSNQPQHF	TGTGCCAGCAGTTACCGCTTTAGCAATCAGCCCCAGCATTTT
-	TRBV7-9	many	TRBJ1-2	CASSPRDTHGYTF	TGTGCCAGCAGCCCCCGGGACACCCATGGCTACACCTTC
-	TRBV2	many	TRBJ2-2	CASSGGTGELFF	TGTGCCAGCAGTGGCGGCACCGGGGAGCTGTTTTTT
TRBD1	TRBV30	-	TRBJ2-2	CAWDRGLSNTGELFF	TGTGCCTGGGACAGGGGGCTATCGAATACCGGGGAGCTGTTTTTT
TRBD1	TRBV9	-	TRBJ2-5	CASSPGQGALAAGTQYF	TGTGCCAGCAGTCCCGGACAGGGGGCACTAGCCGCGGGGACCCAGTACTTC
TRBD1	TRBV19	many	TRBJ1-4	CASKSTTLQQGDYEKLFF	TGTGCCAGTAAGAGCACCACATTGCAACAGGGGGATTATGAAAAACTGTTTTTT